This T cell receptor beta chain was sequenced during a study of T cell responses to AZD1222 COVID-19 vaccine. Across the study: Second-dose recipients at about 4 or about 12 weeks were treated as one pooled group. Study-level points and caveats: Only six people who got AZD1222 tested seropositive at baseline. Regions 160-218 and 743-854 dominated among vaccine-associated CD4 TCRs spanning spike.

This clone was counted once. What it binds is unknown. This table comes from immunoSEQ multiplex PCR, and its TCRdb copy is limited to in-frame clones, with some not included. The sample carries around 70,000 clones, about three quarters recorded once. The TCR comes from an adult in good health. The starting material was peripheral blood, obtained on day 0 of AZD1222 vaccination.

The DNA of the CDR3 is TGTGCCAGTAGTATGCGGCAGCTCCCCAATGAAAAACTGTTTTTT. Its protein is CASSMRQLPNEKLFF. This chain links TRBV19 with TRBJ1-4; D unresolved. The V end lost 3 bases, the J end lost 5 bases, and 13 bases lay between the germline ends. Germline V gene data show CDR1 as LNHDA and CDR2 as SQIVND (reference sequence). The CDR3 consists of 15 residues.